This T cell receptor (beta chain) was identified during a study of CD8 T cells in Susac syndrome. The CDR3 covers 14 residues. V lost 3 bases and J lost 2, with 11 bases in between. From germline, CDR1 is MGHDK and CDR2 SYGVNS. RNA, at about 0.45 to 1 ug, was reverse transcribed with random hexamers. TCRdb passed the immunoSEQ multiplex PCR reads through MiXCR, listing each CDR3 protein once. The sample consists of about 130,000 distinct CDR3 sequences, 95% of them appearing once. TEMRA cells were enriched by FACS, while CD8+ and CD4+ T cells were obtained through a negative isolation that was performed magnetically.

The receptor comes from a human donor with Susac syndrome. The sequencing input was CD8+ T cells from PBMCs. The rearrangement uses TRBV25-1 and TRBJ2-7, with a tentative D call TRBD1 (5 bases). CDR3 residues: CASSDVDSPYEQYF. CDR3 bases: TGTGCCAGCAGTGATGTAGACAGTCCCTACGAGCAGTACTTC.